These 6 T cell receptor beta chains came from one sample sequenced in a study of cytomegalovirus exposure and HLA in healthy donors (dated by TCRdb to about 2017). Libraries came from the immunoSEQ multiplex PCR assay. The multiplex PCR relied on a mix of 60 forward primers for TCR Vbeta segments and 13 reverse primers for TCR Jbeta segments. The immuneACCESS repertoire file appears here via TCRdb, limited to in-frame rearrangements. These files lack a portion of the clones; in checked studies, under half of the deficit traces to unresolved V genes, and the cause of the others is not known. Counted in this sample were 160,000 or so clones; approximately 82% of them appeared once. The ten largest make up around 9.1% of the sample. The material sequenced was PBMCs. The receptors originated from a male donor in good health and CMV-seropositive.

CDR3 region: CASSVSLSDEQFF. The CDR3 DNA reads TGTGCCAGCAGCGTAAGCCTGTCGGATGAGCAGTTCTTC. The chain recombines TRBV9 with TRBJ2-1; the D is unclear. This CDR3 contains 13 residues. The V end lost 1 base, the J end lost 8 bases, and 10 bases lay between the germline ends. Germline-derived CDR1 and CDR2 are SGDLS and YYNGEE. Full variable domain (outside the CDR3, taken from reference TRBV9 and TRBJ2-1): DSGVTQTPKHLITATGQRVTLRCSPRSGDLSVYWYQQSLDQGLQFLIQYYNGEERAKGNILERFSAQQFPDLHSELNLSSLELGDSALYFCASSVSLSDEQFFGPGTRLTVL.

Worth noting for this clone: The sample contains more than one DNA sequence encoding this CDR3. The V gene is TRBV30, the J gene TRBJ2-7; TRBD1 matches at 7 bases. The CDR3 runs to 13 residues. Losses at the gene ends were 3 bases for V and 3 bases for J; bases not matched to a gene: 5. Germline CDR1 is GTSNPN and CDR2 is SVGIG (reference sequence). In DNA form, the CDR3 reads TGTGCCTGGAGCCGGGACAGCAGCTACGAGCAGTACTTC. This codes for CAWSRDSSYEQYF. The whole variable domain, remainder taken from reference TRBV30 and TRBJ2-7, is SQTIHQWPATLVQPVGSPLSLECTVEGTSNPNLYWYRQAAGRGLQLLFYSVGIGQISSEVPQNLSASRPQDRQFILSSKKLLLSDSGFYLCAWSRDSSYEQYFGPGTRLTVT.

The CDR3, as DNA: TGTGCCAGCAGCAGCAGCGGGAGCTCCTACAATGAGCAGTTCTTC. Amino acids: CASSSSGSSYNEQFF. The rearrangement joins TRBV9 to TRBJ2-1; 8 bases match TRBD2. Germline V lookup: CDR1 SGDLS, CDR2 YYNGEE. The CDR3 covers 15 residues. The V and J ends lost 4 bases and 0 bases, in that order; junction bases with no gene match: 3.

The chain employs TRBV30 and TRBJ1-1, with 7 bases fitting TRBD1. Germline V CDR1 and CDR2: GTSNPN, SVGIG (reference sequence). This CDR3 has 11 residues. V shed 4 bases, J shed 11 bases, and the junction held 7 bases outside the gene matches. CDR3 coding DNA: TGTGCCTGGAACAGGGGCAGGGGGGCTTTCTTT. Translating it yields CAWNRGRGAFF.

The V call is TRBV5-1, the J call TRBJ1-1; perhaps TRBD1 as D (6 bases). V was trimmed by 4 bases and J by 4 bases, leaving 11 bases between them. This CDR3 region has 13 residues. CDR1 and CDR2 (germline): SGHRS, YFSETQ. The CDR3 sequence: CASSPGVGTEAFF. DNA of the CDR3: TGCGCCAGCAGCCCAGGGGTCGGCACTGAAGCTTTCTTT.

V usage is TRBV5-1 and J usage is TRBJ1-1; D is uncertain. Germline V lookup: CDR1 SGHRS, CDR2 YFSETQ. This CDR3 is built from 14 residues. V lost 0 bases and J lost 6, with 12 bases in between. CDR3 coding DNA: TGCGCCAGCAGCTTGGAGGCCCAGAGCGCTGAAGCTTTCTTT. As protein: CASSLEAQSAEAFF.